Included here is one T cell receptor (beta chain) sequence, with context. This record comes from a study of technical replicates of blood from a handful of donors. Profiling relied on immunoSEQ multiplex PCR, and the TCRdb table lists in-frame clones only, not all of them. The repertoire holds roughly 97,000 clones, roughly 95% seen once, with about 0.36% in the top ten. This CDR3 spans 12 amino acids. Germline V gives CDR1 SQVTM, CDR2 ANQGSEA. Trimming took off 4 bases at V and 0 bases at J, with 6 bases between the two ends. The sequence was obtained from a human donor in good health. The material sequenced was T cells isolated from PBMCs. The chain joins TRBV29-1 to TRBJ1-1; D is possibly TRBD1 (5 bases). The CDR3 DNA follows: TGCAGCGTTGGGGGCGTGAACACTGAAGCTTTCTTT. This gives the protein CSVGGVNTEAFF.